The present T cell receptor (beta chain) was sequenced within a study of blood T cell repertoires in COVID-19 (dated by TCRdb to about 2020). With respect to the entire study: Samples covering the acute and convalescent phases of COVID-19 were provided by collaborators in the United States, Italy and Spain. The prospective study material was composed of cDNA or gDNA derived from T cells, B-cell-depleted T cells, or PBMCs. The dataset comprised deeply sampled blood TCRbeta repertoires from subjects exposed to, actively infected with, or recovered from COVID-19. The repertoires were made available in a free public database intended to serve as a resource for research on the immune response to SARS-CoV-2. Samples came from the ongoing ImmuneRACE study (first 160 participants) plus 1,254 subjects from 6 global collaborators. A de-identified subject ID, COVID-19 status, age in years and sex were almost always included in the sample metadata. HLA class I and class II types, where available, came from metadata supplied by the sample provider rather than from assay-based typing. Here is what the overall study found, with its caveats: The quantity of clinical and demographic metadata differed by source and by participant and was supplied without curation.

TCRbeta CDR3 regions were amplified from genomic DNA by means of the immunoSEQ Assay, a bias-controlled multiplex PCR. From the authors' description of their analysis: The number of nucleated cells in each sample was estimated by amplification of reference gene primers within the assay. Sequence reads were collapsed and filtered to measure the absolute abundance of every unique TCRbeta CDR3 rearrangement. Productive Simpson clonality was computed per sample as the square root of Simpson's diversity index over productive rearrangements. Imported from immuneACCESS, the table was reduced by TCRdb to in-frame sequences with V and J called. These copies leave out some clones; in studies compared against another copy, an unresolved V gene accounts for under half, and the cause of the remainder is not known. D and trimming were read from the DNA, whereas the V and J calls and clone size are those reported in that table. The sample table holds about 200,000 clones, of which around nine tenths were seen once. 5% to 8% of the sample goes to the ten largest clones.

Samples from volunteer blood donors who had recovered from COVID-19 were contributed by a second Seattle source. Whole blood was collected in K2EDTA tubes by collaborating institutions according to the institutions' own protocols. For TCRbeta analysis, collaborators shipped samples in one of three forms: frozen whole blood, isolated PBMCs, or DNA extracted from either of those sample types. V loses 0 bases of germline sequence and J loses 0 bases, and the interval between the two ends is 9 bases. The germline V gene (reference sequence) provides CDR1 LGHDT and CDR2 YNNKEL. CDR3 length: 17 amino acids, cysteine to phenylalanine. The sequence is cut down to CDR3 DNA, 51 bases in frame from base 1. Concerning this clone: The antigen this receptor binds is unknown. Per-base qualities were not stored, and no clone one base away is much larger.

The sequencing input was peripheral blood. This sequence uses TRBV3-1 (or the pseudogene TRBV3-2) and TRBJ2-6; confidence is insufficient to name the D gene. This clonotype was sampled from a woman aged 40 to 49 who had recovered from COVID-19. In nucleotides, the sequence is TGTGCCAGCAGCCAAGAGGGCACAATCTCTGGGGCCAACGTCCTGACTTTC. This translates into CASSQEGTISGANVLTF.